A single sample gave rise to the 5 T cell receptor beta chains below, sequenced in a study of beta chain features in type 1 diabetes. Since all of the isolated RNA was reverse transcribed, expressed TCRB transcripts were what got sequenced. Libraries were prepared by immunoSEQ multiplex PCR; TCRdb keeps only in-frame clonotypes and omits some of them. The table includes 250,000 to 350,000 clones, approximately 14% detected once. Sequenced input: central memory CD4+ T cells from blood. These TCRs come from a man aged 25-45 years in good health.

The rearrangement links TRBV2 to TRBJ2-2; no definite D call. The CDR3 has 14 residues. Looked up from germline, CDR1 is SNHLY and CDR2 is FYNNEI. Trimming shortened V by 8 bases and J by 1 base, and 11 bases separated the two germline ends. The CDR3, as DNA: TGTGCCAGCGTCCTCGCTGAGAACACCGGGGAGCTGTTTTTT. This codes for CASVLAENTGELFF.

As DNA, the CDR3 is TGCGCCAGCAGCCAAGCGATGCGCCTTGGAGAGACCCAGTACTTC. Translated: CASSQAMRLGETQYF. The J gene is TRBJ2-5, the V gene TRBV4-3; D not resolved. V was trimmed by 1 base and J by 4 bases, leaving 13 bases between them. The CDR3 runs 15 residues. Germline loops: CDR1 LGHNA, CDR2 YSLEER.

J is TRBJ2-7 and V is TRBV2, with TRBD1 matching 12 bases. The V and J ends lost 3 bases and 0 bases, in that order; junction bases with no gene match: 3. Germline CDR1 SNHLY, CDR2 FYNNEI. The CDR3 loop spans 16 amino acids. The CDR3 nucleotides read TGTGCCAGCAGTGAGCCGGGACAGGGGGCCTCCTACGAGCAGTACGTC. It translates to CASSEPGQGASYEQYV.

This clone was observed a handful of times. The V call is TRBV7-2, the J call TRBJ2-7; no reliable D call. This CDR3 is built from 13 residues. The germline CDR1 and CDR2 sequences are SGHTA and FQGNSA. V lost 1 base, J lost 3 bases, and 7 bases lay in between. The CDR3 DNA is TGTGCCAGCAGCTTAGTAGGGATCTACGAGCAGTACGTC. Translating it yields CASSLVGIYEQYV.

This clone appeared a few times. The V and J genes are TRBV18 and TRBJ1-6; no reliable D call. The CDR3 covers 15 residues. The V gene lost 6 bases and the J gene lost 6 bases, with 15 bases spanning the gap. Germline V gene sequence: CDR1 KGHSH, CDR2 LQKENI. CDR3 DNA sequence: TGTGCCAGCTCTCCTTTGGGGAGAGCTAATTCACCCCTCCACTTT. The encoded protein is CASSPLGRANSPLHF.